Presented here are 13 T cell receptor beta chains from one specimen sequenced in a study of beta chain features in type 1 diabetes (dated by TCRdb to between 2017 and 2018). The method behind the library was the immunoSEQ multiplex PCR assay. The entire amount of isolated RNA was reverse transcribed using the High Capacity cDNA Reverse Transcription Kit, so the sequenced TCRB transcripts were expressed ones. TCRdb took this table from immuneACCESS and kept in-frame rearrangements with V and J called. Such tables lack part of the clones; where checked against another copy, unresolved V genes explain under half of the gap, and the rest is unexplained. The sample has about 900,000 clones on record, roughly 15% of them singletons. The ten largest clones represent around 0.02% of the sample. The sequenced material came from naive CD4+ T cells from blood. The sample's cell subset or site, from its label and the paper: true naive CD4+ T cells. Receptors were obtained from a woman between 18 and 29 years old in good health.

In its sample, this clone was seen a few times. The J gene is TRBJ2-5, the V gene TRBV2; 13 nucleotides align to TRBD2. The J segment lost 1 base and the V segment lost 3 bases, leaving 11 bases of the junction unmatched. Germline V CDR1 and CDR2: SNHLY, FYNNEI. This CDR3 has 19 residues. The CDR3 sequence: CASSEVGTSGVPVQETQYF. The CDR3 DNA reads TGTGCCAGCAGTGAGGTGGGGACTAGCGGGGTCCCGGTCCAAGAGACCCAGTACTTC.

Worth noting for this clone: One junction end does not reproduce the germline sequence, and a read error may be involved. The J gene is TRBJ1-2, the V gene TRBV6-1; D is unresolved. CDR3 length equals 14 residues. Germline V gene lookup returns CDR1 MNHNS and CDR2 SASEGT. CDR3 DNA sequence: TGTGCCATCAGTGAGTCTAGTGGCGGAGATGGCTACACCTTC. It translates to CAISESSGGDGYTF.

The chain recombines TRBV4-2 with TRBJ1-2; D is ambiguous. The CDR3 contains 12 residues. V gave up 0 bases and J gave up 8 bases, with 7 bases separating them. Germline CDR1 and CDR2: LGHNA and YNFKEQ. CDR3 loop: CASSQDSTGYTF. The DNA for the CDR3 is TGTGCCAGCAGCCAAGATTCGACGGGCTACACCTTC.

This clone occurred a few times. V gene TRBV5-1 combines with J gene TRBJ2-7; the D is unclear. From germline, CDR1 is SGHRS and CDR2 YFSETQ. The CDR3 covers 15 residues. V lost 4 bases and J lost 2, with 16 bases in between. As DNA, the CDR3 is TGCGCCAGCAGCAACGCGAGTTCGGTCGCCTACGAGCAGTACTTC. This encodes CASSNASSVAYEQYF.

This clone occurred a few times. Within the sample, other DNA sequences also encode this same CDR3. The V gene is TRBV5-4, the J gene TRBJ2-1, with TRBD2 identical over 7 bases. The ends lost 0 bases at V and 0 bases at J; junction bases unmatched: 0. The CDR3 contains 15 residues. Germline-derived CDR1 and CDR2 are SGHNT and YYREEE (reference sequence). This CDR3 is CASSLASGSYNEQFF. CDR3 bases: TGTGCCAGCAGCTTGGCTAGCGGCTCCTACAATGAGCAGTTCTTC.

This chain joins TRBV14 and TRBJ2-1; 7 nucleotides match TRBD2. The CDR3 length is 17 residues. With V trimmed by 4 bases and J by 0 bases, 9 bases remained unmatched. From germline, CDR1 is SGHDN and CDR2 FVKESK. In nucleotides, the CDR3 is TGTGCCAGCAGCCCCTCTAGCGGAAGCCTCTCCTACAATGAGCAGTTCTTC. Protein product: CASSPSSGSLSYNEQFF.

V usage is TRBV4-3 and J usage is TRBJ2-5, with D possibly being TRBD1 or TRBD2 (5 bases each). The CDR3 loop spans 14 amino acids. Trimming removed 0 bases from V and 3 bases from J, with 8 bases in between. Germline lookup yields CDR1 LGHNA and CDR2 YSLEER. The CDR3 loop is CASSQDWGKETQYF. In DNA, the CDR3 is TGCGCCAGCAGCCAAGATTGGGGGAAAGAGACCCAGTACTTC.

Remarks on this clone: The same CDR3 arises from other DNA sequences in this sample as well. The rearrangement links TRBV9 to TRBJ1-2, with unresolved D. CDR3 length: 14 residues. Germline-derived CDR1 and CDR2 are SGDLS and YYNGEE. V was pared by 0 bases and J by 4 bases, with 10 bases between. The CDR3 nucleotides read TGTGCCAGCAGCGTAGGGGATCAACCCTATGGCTACACCTTC. Its protein is CASSVGDQPYGYTF.

This clone was counted only a few times. The rearrangement joins TRBV10-3 to TRBJ1-2, with a tentative D call TRBD1 (6 bases). CDR1 is ENHRY, CDR2 SYGVKD, per germline. This CDR3 has 14 amino acids. Deletions cut 3 bases from V and 2 bases from J, with 10 bases between. CDR3 nucleotide sequence: TGTGCCATCAGTGACATGGGGGCCAACTATGGCTACACCTTC. It is translated as CAISDMGANYGYTF.

The chain links TRBV19 to TRBJ2-1; 11 nucleotides line up with TRBD2. In germline, CDR1 is LNHDA, CDR2 SQIVND (reference sequence). V lost 6 bases and J lost 0; bases outside the gene matches: 16. The CDR3 has 20 amino acids. CDR3 sequence (DNA): TGTGCCAGTAGCCGCCGCCCCACTAGCGGGAGCATGAGCTCCTACAATGAGCAGTTCTTC. Its translation is CASSRRPTSGSMSSYNEQFF.

This chain uses TRBV5-4 with TRBJ2-5; D might be TRBD1 or TRBD2, each matching 5 bases. V lost 4 bases to trimming and J lost 6 bases, with 16 bases between them. This CDR3 has 14 amino acids. Germline-derived CDR1 and CDR2 are SGHNT and YYREEE (reference sequence). This CDR3 is CASSQEAGRQTQYF. The CDR3 region has the DNA TGTGCCAGCAGCCAAGAGGCAGGGAGACAGACCCAGTACTTC.

As to this clone: At one end, the junction sequence differs from germline, possibly due to a read error. CDR3 sequence (DNA): TGCGCCAGCAGCGCGGAGAAACTAGCACCGTACGAGCAGTACTTC. It codes for CASSAEKLAPYEQYF. The chain carries TRBV5-4 and TRBJ2-7; D possibly corresponds to TRBD2 (6 bases). The CDR3 runs to 15 residues. Germline V gene data show CDR1 as SGHNT and CDR2 as YYREEE (reference sequence).

This clone showed up just a few times. V gene TRBV14 combines with J gene TRBJ2-3; D call uncertain. Deletions cut 6 bases from V and 0 bases from J, with 10 bases between. Looked up from germline, CDR1 is SGHDN and CDR2 is FVKESK. There are 14 residues in the CDR3. The CDR3 sequence is CASRSGISTDTQYF. CDR3 nucleotides: TGTGCCAGCAGGTCTGGGATTAGCACAGATACGCAGTATTTT.